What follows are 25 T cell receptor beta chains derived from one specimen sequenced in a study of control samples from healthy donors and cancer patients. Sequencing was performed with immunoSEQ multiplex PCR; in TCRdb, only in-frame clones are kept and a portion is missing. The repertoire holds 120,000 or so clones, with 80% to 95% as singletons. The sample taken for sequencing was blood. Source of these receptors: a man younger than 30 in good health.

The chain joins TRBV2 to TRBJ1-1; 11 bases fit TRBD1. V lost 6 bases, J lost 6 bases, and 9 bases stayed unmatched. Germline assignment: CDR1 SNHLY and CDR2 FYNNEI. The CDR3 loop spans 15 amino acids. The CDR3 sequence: CASSGPGQGAAEAFF. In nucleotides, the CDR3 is TGTGCCAGCAGCGGGCCAGGACAGGGGGCAGCTGAAGCTTTCTTT.

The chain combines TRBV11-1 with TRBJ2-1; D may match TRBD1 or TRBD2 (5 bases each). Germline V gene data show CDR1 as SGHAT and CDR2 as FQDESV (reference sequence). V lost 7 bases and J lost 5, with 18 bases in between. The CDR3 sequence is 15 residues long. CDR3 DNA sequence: TGTGCCAGCACCCCCCGACCCGGGGACCACAATGAGCAGTTCTTC. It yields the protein CASTPRPGDHNEQFF.

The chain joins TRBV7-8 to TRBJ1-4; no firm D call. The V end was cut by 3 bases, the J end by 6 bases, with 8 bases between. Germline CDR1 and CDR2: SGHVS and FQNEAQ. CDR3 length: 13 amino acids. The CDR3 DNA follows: TGTGCCAGCAGCTTTGGAGCCCATGAAAAACTGTTTTTT. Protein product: CASSFGAHEKLFF.

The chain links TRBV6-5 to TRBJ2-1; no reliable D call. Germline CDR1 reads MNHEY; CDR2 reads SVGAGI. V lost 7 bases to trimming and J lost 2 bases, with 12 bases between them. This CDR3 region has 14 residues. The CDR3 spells CASISPPPYNEQFF. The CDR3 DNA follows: TGTGCCAGCATCTCCCCACCGCCCTACAATGAGCAGTTCTTC.

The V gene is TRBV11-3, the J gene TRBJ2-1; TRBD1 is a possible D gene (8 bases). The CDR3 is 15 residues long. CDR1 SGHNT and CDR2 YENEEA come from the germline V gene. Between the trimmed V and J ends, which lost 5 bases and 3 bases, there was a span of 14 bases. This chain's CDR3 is CASSPQGGGYNEQFF. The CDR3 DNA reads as TGTGCCAGCAGCCCACAGGGGGGGGGCTACAATGAGCAGTTCTTC.

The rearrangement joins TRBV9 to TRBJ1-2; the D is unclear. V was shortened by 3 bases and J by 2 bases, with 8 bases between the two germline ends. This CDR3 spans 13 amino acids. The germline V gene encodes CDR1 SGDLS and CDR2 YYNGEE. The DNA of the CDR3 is TGTGCCAGCAGCGGACGGAGCAACTATGGCTACACCTTC. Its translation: CASSGRSNYGYTF.

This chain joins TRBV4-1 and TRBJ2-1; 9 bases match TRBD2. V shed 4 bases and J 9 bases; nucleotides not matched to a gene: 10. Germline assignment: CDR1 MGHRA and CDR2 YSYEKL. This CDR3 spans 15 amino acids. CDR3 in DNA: TGCGCCAGCAGCCCCCCTGCGGGGGGGCTCGGTGAGCAGTTCTTC. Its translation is CASSPPAGGLGEQFF.

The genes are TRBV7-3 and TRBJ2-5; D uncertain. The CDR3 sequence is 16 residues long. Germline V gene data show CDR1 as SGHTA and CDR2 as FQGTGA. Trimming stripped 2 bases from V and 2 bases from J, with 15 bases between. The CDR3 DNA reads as TGTGCCAGCAGCTTATCCTCCAACTACGTTCAAGAGACCCAGTACTTC. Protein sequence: CASSLSSNYVQETQYF. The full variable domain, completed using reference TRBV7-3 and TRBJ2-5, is GAGVSQTPSNKVTEKGKYVELRCDPISGHTALYWYRQSLGQGPEFLIYFQGTGAADDSGLPNDRFFAVRPEGSVSTLKIQRTERGDSAVYLCASSLSSNYVQETQYFGPGTRLLVL.

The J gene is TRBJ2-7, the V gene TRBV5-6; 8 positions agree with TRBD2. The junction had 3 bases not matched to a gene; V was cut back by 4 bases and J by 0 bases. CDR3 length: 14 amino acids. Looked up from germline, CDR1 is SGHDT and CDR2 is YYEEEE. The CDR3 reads CASSPGGVSYEQYF. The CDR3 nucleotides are TGTGCCAGCAGCCCCGGGGGGGTCTCCTACGAGCAGTACTTC.

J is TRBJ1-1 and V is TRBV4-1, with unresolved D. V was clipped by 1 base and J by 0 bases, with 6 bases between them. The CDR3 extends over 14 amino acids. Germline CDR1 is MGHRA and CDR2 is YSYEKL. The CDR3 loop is CASSQVHMNTEAFF. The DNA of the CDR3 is TGCGCCAGCAGCCAAGTCCATATGAACACTGAAGCTTTCTTT.

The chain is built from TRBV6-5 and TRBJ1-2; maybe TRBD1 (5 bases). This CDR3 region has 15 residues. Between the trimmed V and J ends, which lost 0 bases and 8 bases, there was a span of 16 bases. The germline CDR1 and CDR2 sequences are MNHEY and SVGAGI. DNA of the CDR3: TGTGCCAGCAGTTACTCCCGAGGGACCCCAAAGGGCTACACCTTC. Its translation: CASSYSRGTPKGYTF.

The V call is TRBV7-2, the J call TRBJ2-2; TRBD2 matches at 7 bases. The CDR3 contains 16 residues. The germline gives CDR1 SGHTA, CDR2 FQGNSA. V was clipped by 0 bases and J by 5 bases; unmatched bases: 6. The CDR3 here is CASSLAWRGRTGELFF. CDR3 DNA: TGTGCCAGCAGCTTAGCCTGGCGGGGGAGGACCGGGGAGCTGTTTTTT.

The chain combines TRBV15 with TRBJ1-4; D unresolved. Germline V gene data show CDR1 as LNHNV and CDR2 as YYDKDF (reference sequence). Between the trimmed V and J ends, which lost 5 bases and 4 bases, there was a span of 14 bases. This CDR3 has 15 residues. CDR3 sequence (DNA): TGTGCCACCAGCGGCCTCAGGATTGATAATGAAAAACTGTTTTTT. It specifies CATSGLRIDNEKLFF.

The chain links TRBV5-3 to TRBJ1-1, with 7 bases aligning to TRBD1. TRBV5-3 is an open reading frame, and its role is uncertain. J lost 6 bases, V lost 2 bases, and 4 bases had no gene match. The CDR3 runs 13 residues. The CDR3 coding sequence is TGTGCCAGAAGCTTCAACAGGGGATCTGAAGCTTTCTTT. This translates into CARSFNRGSEAFF.

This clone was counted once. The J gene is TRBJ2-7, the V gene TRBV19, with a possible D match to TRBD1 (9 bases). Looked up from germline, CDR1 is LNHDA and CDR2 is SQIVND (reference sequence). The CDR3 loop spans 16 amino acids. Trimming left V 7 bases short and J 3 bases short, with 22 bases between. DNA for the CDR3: TGTGCCAGTAAACAGGGGGCCCGAGCGGGAGTCTACGAGCAGTACGTC. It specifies CASKQGARAGVYEQYV.

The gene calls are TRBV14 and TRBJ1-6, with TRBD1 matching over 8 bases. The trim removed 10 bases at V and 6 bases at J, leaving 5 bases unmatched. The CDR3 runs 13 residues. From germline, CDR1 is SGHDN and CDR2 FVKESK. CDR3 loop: CATQGARNSPLHF. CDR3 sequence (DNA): TGTGCCACCCAGGGGGCGCGTAATTCACCCCTCCACTTT. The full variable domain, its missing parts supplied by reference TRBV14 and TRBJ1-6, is EAGVTQFPSHSVIEKGQTVTLRCDPISGHDNLYWYRRVMGKEIKFLLHFVKESKQDESGMPNNRFLAERTGGTYSTLKVQPAELEDSGVYFCATQGARNSPLHFGNGTRLTVT.

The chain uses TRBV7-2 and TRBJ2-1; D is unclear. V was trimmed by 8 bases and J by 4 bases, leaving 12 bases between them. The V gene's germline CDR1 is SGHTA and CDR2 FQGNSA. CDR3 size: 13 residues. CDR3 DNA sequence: TGTGCCAGCGGAACCCCACGATACAATGAGCAGTTCTTC. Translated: CASGTPRYNEQFF.

In DNA, the CDR3 is TGTGCCAGCAGCTTAGTGATTCGGGGGCGGGAGCAGTTCTTC. It encodes CASSLVIRGREQFF. This rearrangement joins TRBV7-2 to TRBJ2-1; D might be TRBD1 or TRBD2, each matching 6 bases. CDR3 length: 14 residues. Germline V gives CDR1 SGHTA, CDR2 FQGNSA. The V and J ends lost 1 base and 10 bases respectively, with 14 bases between them.

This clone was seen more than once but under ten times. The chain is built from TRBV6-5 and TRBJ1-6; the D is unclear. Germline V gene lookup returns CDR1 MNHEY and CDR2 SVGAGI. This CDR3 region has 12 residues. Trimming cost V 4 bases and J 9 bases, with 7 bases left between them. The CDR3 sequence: CASSSRVSPLHF. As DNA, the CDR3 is TGTGCCAGCAGTTCTAGGGTTTCACCCCTCCACTTT.

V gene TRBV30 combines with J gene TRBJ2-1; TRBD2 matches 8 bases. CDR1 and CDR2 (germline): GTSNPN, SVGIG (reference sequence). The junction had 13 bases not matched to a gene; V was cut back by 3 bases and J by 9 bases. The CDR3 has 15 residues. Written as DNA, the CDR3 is TGTGCCTGGAGACAGGGACTAGGAGGGTGGGGTGAGCAGTTCTTC. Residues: CAWRQGLGGWGEQFF.

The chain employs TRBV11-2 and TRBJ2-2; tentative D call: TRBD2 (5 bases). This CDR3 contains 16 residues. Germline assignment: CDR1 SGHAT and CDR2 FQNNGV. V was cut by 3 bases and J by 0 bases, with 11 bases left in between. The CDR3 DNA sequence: TGTGCCAGCAGCTTCTCCAGACTATCGAACACCGGGGAGCTGTTTTTT. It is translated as CASSFSRLSNTGELFF.

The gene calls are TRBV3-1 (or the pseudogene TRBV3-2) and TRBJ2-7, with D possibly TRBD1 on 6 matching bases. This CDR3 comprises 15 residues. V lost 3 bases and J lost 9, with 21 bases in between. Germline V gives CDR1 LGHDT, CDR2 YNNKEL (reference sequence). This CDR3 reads CASSQRGERQARQYF. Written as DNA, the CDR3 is TGTGCCAGCAGCCAGCGAGGGGAGAGACAGGCGCGGCAGTACTTC.

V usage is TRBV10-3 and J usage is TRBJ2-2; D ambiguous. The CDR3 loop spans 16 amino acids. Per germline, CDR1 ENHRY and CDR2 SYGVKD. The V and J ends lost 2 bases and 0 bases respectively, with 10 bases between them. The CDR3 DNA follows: TGTGCCATCAGTGAGATCGGCACCTCGAACACCGGGGAGCTGTTTTTT. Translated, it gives CAISEIGTSNTGELFF.

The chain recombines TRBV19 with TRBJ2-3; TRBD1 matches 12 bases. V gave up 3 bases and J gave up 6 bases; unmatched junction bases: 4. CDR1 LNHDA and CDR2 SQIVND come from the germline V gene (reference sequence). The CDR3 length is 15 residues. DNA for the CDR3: TGTGCCAGTAGTATGGGACAGGGGGCAAGTGATACGCAGTATTTT. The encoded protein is CASSMGQGASDTQYF. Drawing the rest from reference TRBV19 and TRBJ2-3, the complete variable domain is DGGITQSPKYLFRKEGQNVTLSCEQNLNHDAMYWYRQDPGQGLRLIYYSQIVNDFQKGDIAEGYSVSREKKESFPLTVTSAQKNPTAFYLCASSMGQGASDTQYFGPGTRLTVL.

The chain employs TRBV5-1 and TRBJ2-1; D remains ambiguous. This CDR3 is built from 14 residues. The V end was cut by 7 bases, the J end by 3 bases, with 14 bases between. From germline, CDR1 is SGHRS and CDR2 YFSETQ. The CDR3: CASGTFPGYNEQFF. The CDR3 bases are TGCGCCAGCGGTACCTTTCCCGGCTACAATGAGCAGTTCTTC.